The present entry profiles one T cell receptor (beta chain) with its context. The germline gives CDR1 ENHRY, CDR2 SYGVKD. Germline trimming cut 10 bases from V and 1 base from J; bases unmatched to any gene: 3. The CDR3 is made up of 12 amino acids. These data are taken from a study of T cell changes during pregnancy in multiple sclerosis. Profiling relied on immunoSEQ multiplex PCR, and the TCRdb table lists in-frame clones only, not all of them. In the table there are about 36,000 clones, around nine tenths of which are singletons. The TCR originated in a female donor in good health, enrolled as a control in a pregnancy study. The V call is TRBV10-3, the J call TRBJ2-5, with 7 bases aligning to TRBD1. Source: CD4+ T cells from peripheral blood mononuclear cells, taken after pregnancy. CDR3 loop: CATGTAQETQYF. Here the CDR3 DNA reads TGTGCCACGGGGACAGCCCAAGAGACCCAGTACTTC.